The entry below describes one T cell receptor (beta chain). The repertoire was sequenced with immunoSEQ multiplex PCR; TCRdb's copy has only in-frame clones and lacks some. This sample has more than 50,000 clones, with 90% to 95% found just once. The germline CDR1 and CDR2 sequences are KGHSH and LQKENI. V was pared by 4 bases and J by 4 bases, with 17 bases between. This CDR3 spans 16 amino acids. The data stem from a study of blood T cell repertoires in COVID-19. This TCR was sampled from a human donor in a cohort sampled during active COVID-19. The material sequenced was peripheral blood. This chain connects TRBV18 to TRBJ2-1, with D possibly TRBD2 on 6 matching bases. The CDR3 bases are TGTGCCAGCTCACGTACAGGCTCGGGGGTTTACAATGAGCAGTTCTTC. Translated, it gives CASSRTGSGVYNEQFF.